This is a list of T cell receptor beta chains from one sample in a study of T-cell memory formation after mild COVID-19. TCRdb called the 5' RACE reads again in MiXCR, with one record for every CDR3 protein. The data contain 550,000 to 600,000 distinct CDR3 sequences, about a fifth of them singletons. The specimen was PBMCs or a T cell subset sorted from them (not recorded which). These receptors all stem from an adult woman who had mild COVID-19 (a few samples of this study predate the infection). Cell type and time point are not known. Each CDR3 is given with its conserved first and last residue. The D gene is left open where the match is weak. Clone size is given for some rows only: seen once, a few or many times, or a class if the clone is expanded.

v_call: TRBV20-1; clone_size: NA; j_call: TRBJ2-3; d_call: TRBD2; cdr3_nt: TGCAGTGCTAGAGGCCACCTAGCGGGGGGGCCGTTTGGGACAGATACGCAGTATTTT; cdr3_aa: CSARGHLAGGPFGTDTQYF
v_call: TRBV20-1; clone_size: few; j_call: TRBJ2-3; d_call: NA; cdr3_nt: TGCAGTGCCATATCTCCCCTCCTAGCGCCTAGCACAGATACGCAGTATTTT; cdr3_aa: CSAISPLLAPSTDTQYF
v_call: TRBV3-1; clone_size: few; j_call: TRBJ2-3; d_call: NA; cdr3_nt: TGTGCCAGCAGCCAAGATCGAGGCTATACGCAGTATTTT; cdr3_aa: CASSQDRGYTQYF
v_call: TRBV5-4; clone_size: NA; j_call: TRBJ1-1; d_call: NA; cdr3_nt: TGTGCCAGCAGCAGAACGGGGACCAGAGAAGCTTTCTTT; cdr3_aa: CASSRTGTREAFF
v_call: TRBV6-2/TRBV6-3; clone_size: NA; j_call: TRBJ1-2; d_call: NA; cdr3_nt: TGTGCCAGCAGCTCCCTTGACAGGCCCTATGGCTACACCTTC; cdr3_aa: CASSSLDRPYGYTF
v_call: TRBV11-2; clone_size: NA; j_call: TRBJ2-2; d_call: NA; cdr3_nt: TGTGCCAGCAGTCCCGGGACTGGCATACGGGGGGAGCTGTTTTTT; cdr3_aa: CASSPGTGIRGELFF
v_call: TRBV2; clone_size: NA; j_call: TRBJ2-6; d_call: NA; cdr3_nt: TGTGCCAGCCTGAGGTCTGGGGCCAACGTCCTGACTTTC; cdr3_aa: CASLRSGANVLTF
v_call: TRBV7-3; clone_size: NA; j_call: TRBJ1-1; d_call: NA; cdr3_nt: TGTGCCAGCAGCTTAAATTCGGGGGACACTGAAGCTTTCTTT; cdr3_aa: CASSLNSGDTEAFF
v_call: TRBV12-3/TRBV12-4; clone_size: few; j_call: TRBJ2-2; d_call: NA; cdr3_nt: TGTGCCAGCAGTCCCCCGTCAAGGACCGGGGAGCTGTTTTTT; cdr3_aa: CASSPPSRTGELFF
v_call: TRBV24-1; clone_size: few; j_call: TRBJ2-5; d_call: NA; cdr3_nt: TGTGCCACCGGAGAAGCGGAGTACCAAGAGACCCAGTACTTC; cdr3_aa: CATGEAEYQETQYF
v_call: TRBV15; clone_size: few; j_call: TRBJ1-5; d_call: NA; cdr3_nt: TGTGCCACGAGGGACGAAAGCAATCAGCCCCAGCATTTT; cdr3_aa: CATRDESNQPQHF
v_call: TRBV20-1; clone_size: many; j_call: TRBJ2-3; d_call: TRBD2; cdr3_nt: TGCAGTGCTTATCCCCCGGGACTAGCAGTTAATACGCAGTATTTT; cdr3_aa: CSAYPPGLAVNTQYF
v_call: TRBV6-5; clone_size: NA; j_call: TRBJ1-1; d_call: NA; cdr3_nt: TGTGCCAGCAGTTACGGGGCAGGGGTGATGGACACTGAAGCTTTCTTT; cdr3_aa: CASSYGAGVMDTEAFF
v_call: TRBV20-1; clone_size: NA; j_call: TRBJ1-2; d_call: NA; cdr3_nt: TGCAGTGCTAGTGCTCGGGGGGGCGCAGGCTATGGCTACACCTTC; cdr3_aa: CSASARGGAGYGYTF